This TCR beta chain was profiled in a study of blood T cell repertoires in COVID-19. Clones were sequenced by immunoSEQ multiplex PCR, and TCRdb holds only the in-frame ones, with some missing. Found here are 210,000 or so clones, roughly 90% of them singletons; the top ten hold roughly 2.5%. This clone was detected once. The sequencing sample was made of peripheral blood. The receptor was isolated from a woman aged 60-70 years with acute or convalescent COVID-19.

For the CDR3, the DNA is TGCGCCAGCAGCCTAGAGGGGAGGCTGTTCCAAGAGACCCAGTACTTC. It encodes CASSLEGRLFQETQYF. The genes are TRBV4-1 and TRBJ2-5, with a tentative D call TRBD2 (6 bases). Trimming removed 4 bases at V and 1 base at J, with 16 bases between. This CDR3 is built from 16 residues. Per germline, CDR1 MGHRA and CDR2 YSYEKL.